The clone carrying this T cell receptor beta chain was recorded many times. What it binds is unknown. This entry is derived from a study of T cells in Graves' hyperthyroidism and ophthalmopathy. Uncontrolled infection, other autoimmune disease, pregnancy or lactation disqualified patients from enrolment. The CDR3 runs 16 residues. Trimming removed 0 bases from V and 2 bases from J, with 14 bases in between. The germline V gene encodes CDR1 LGHNA and CDR2 YNFKEQ. Amplified TCR beta CDR3 regions derived from RNA transcripts. The HTBI primer set was used in a first-round RT-PCR of the TCR CDR3. TCRdb independently ran MiXCR on the multiplex PCR reads; one entry per CDR3 protein. Altogether roughly 570,000 distinct CDR3 sequences are present, about 43% being singletons, with the ten largest covering roughly 8.2%. General study points: Model-based prediction identified ophthalmopathy a median roughly six months prior to its onset.

Sample: peripheral blood or thyroid tissue (not recorded which). The rearrangement links TRBV4-2 to TRBJ2-7, with no clear D. The TCR was taken from a woman aged 18-35 years with Graves' hyperthyroidism. The CDR3 sequence is CASSQDRLGATYEQYF. Written as DNA, the CDR3 is TGTGCCAGCAGCCAAGATCGATTGGGCGCGACCTACGAGCAGTACTTC.